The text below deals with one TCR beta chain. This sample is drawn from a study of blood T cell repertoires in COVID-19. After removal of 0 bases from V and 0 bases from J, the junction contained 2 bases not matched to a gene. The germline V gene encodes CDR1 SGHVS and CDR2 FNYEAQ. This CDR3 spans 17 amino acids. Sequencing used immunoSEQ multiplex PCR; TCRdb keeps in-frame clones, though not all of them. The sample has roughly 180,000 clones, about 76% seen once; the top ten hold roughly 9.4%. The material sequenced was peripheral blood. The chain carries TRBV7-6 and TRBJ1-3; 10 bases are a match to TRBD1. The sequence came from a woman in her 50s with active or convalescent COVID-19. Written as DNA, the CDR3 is TGTGCCAGCAGCTTAGCGGGACAGGGGAGCTCTGGAAACACCATATATTTT. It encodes CASSLAGQGSSGNTIYF.